This record concerns one T cell receptor (beta chain) sequence. Germline V CDR1 and CDR2: GTSNPN, SVGIG (reference sequence). The CDR3 is 12 amino acids. J gave up 3 bases and V 2 bases, and 1 base lay outside the gene matches. This record comes from a study of PD-L1 blockade in urothelial cancer. Turning to the study itself: Analysis of the blood was performed 3 weeks (second dose) and 6 weeks after treatment start. Blood samples had a median of 141,255 T cells.

Libraries were prepared by immunoSEQ multiplex PCR; TCRdb keeps only in-frame clonotypes and omits some of them. This sample carries 45,000 to 55,000 clones, 70% to 80% of them seen once, and the ten largest clones take about 10%. Time point noted: pretreatment peripheral blood. Each patient gave between 1 and 8 samples of peripheral blood mononuclear cells, which were collected pretreatment and during treatment. The sample in question was PBMCs, obtained around atezolizumab (anti-PD-L1) treatment. The rearrangement joins TRBV30 to TRBJ2-7, with 7 bases that match TRBD1. The TCR was taken from a man in his 70s with urothelial cancer. The CDR3 is CAWSRQGYEQYF. CDR3 nucleotides: TGTGCCTGGAGTCGACAGGGCTACGAGCAGTACTTC. The full variable domain, completed using reference TRBV30 and TRBJ2-7, is SQTIHQWPATLVQPVGSPLSLECTVEGTSNPNLYWYRQAAGRGLQLLFYSVGIGQISSEVPQNLSASRPQDRQFILSSKKLLLSDSGFYLCAWSRQGYEQYFGPGTRLTVT.